This is a list of T cell receptor beta chains from one sample in a study of CD8 T cells in ankylosing spondylitis. TCRdb ran MiXCR on the 5' RACE reads and lists one entry per CDR3 protein. The table records approximately 260,000 distinct CDR3 sequences, over 15% of them present only once. Sequenced material: blood, either unsorted or a sorted T cell fraction (not recorded which). Receptor source: a male donor with ankylosing spondylitis or in good health (not recorded which). Both conserved end residues are part of each CDR3. The order of the fields is clone size, V gene, J gene, D gene, CDR3 DNA, CDR3 protein. A D gene is named only where the DNA matches it firmly. The size field is filled for only some rows; it gives once, few, many or a size class.

size: -; V: TRBV12-3/TRBV12-4; J: TRBJ2-1; D: -; DNA: TGTGCCAGCAGTTCCGGGAACCTGGGTAGACTCTTC; CDR3: CASSSGNLGRLF
size: few; V: TRBV4-3; J: TRBJ2-7; D: -; DNA: TGCGCCAGCAGCCAAGATAGGGGAGAAAGGCCCTACGAGCAGTACTTC; CDR3: CASSQDRGERPYEQYF
size: many; V: TRBV20-1; J: TRBJ2-7; D: TRBD2; DNA: TGCAGTGCTAGAGATGTTAGCGGGAGGCCCCTCTCCTACGAGCAGTACTTC; CDR3: CSARDVSGRPLSYEQYF
size: -; V: TRBV27; J: TRBJ2-1; D: -; DNA: TGTGCCAGCAGTTTATCGGGGCTAGCGCTCTACAATGAGCAGTTCTTC; CDR3: CASSLSGLALYNEQFF
size: -; V: TRBV10-3; J: TRBJ2-4; D: -; DNA: TGTGCCATCTCACACGCCGGATTC; CDR3: CAISHAGF
size: -; V: TRBV25-1; J: TRBJ2-3; D: TRBD2; DNA: TGTGCCAGCAGTGAACTAGCGGGAAGGCCTTTTGGAGATACGCAGTATTTT; CDR3: CASSELAGRPFGDTQYF
size: -; V: TRBV4-2; J: TRBJ2-3; D: TRBD2; DNA: TGTGCCAGCAGCCAAGTTCTTTCTAGCGGGCCGCGTGATGGAGATACGCAGTATTTT; CDR3: CASSQVLSSGPRDGDTQYF
size: -; V: TRBV20-1; J: TRBJ2-1; D: TRBD1; DNA: TGCAGTGCTAGGGATCGGGACAGGGGCGGTAATGAGCAGTTCTTC; CDR3: CSARDRDRGGNEQFF
size: few; V: TRBV4-1; J: TRBJ2-1; D: TRBD2; DNA: TGCGCCAGCAGAGCCCTAGCGGGAGGTCCTCGCGATGAGCAGTTCTTC; CDR3: CASRALAGGPRDEQFF
size: few; V: TRBV12-3/TRBV12-4; J: TRBJ2-7; D: -; DNA: TGTGCCAGCAGTTGGGGTGGGGGCTACTCCTACGAGCAGTACTTC; CDR3: CASSWGGGYSYEQYF
size: -; V: TRBV29-1; J: TRBJ2-1; D: -; DNA: TGCAGCGTTGTGAGAACCGGAACAGGGCATATAAATGAGCAGTTCTTC; CDR3: CSVVRTGTGHINEQFF
size: few; V: TRBV27; J: TRBJ2-7; D: -; DNA: TGTGCCAGCAGTTTTCCGGGGAGCTCCGAGCAGTACTTC; CDR3: CASSFPGSSEQYF
size: many; V: TRBV20-1; J: TRBJ2-3; D: TRBD1; DNA: TGCAGTGCTAGAGATATACAGGGGCTGGGGGATACGCAGTATTTT; CDR3: CSARDIQGLGDTQYF
size: -; V: TRBV10-3; J: TRBJ2-7; D: TRBD2; DNA: TGTGCCATCAGTTCTAGCGGGATCCCCTACGAGCAGTACTTC; CDR3: CAISSSGIPYEQYF
size: few; V: TRBV12-3/TRBV12-4; J: TRBJ2-5; D: TRBD2; DNA: TGTGCCAGCAGTCGGCTAGCGGGAGATTTCGTTGAGACCCAGTACTTC; CDR3: CASSRLAGDFVETQYF
size: -; V: TRBV12-3/TRBV12-4; J: TRBJ2-5; D: -; DNA: TGTGCCAGCAGTCTCTACGCGGCAGGGGGGGAAGAGACCCAGTACTTC; CDR3: CASSLYAAGGEETQYF
size: many; V: TRBV29-1; J: TRBJ2-3; D: TRBD2; DNA: TGCAGCGTTGAACTGCTAGCGGGAAGCACAGATACGCAGTATTTT; CDR3: CSVELLAGSTDTQYF
size: few; V: TRBV18; J: TRBJ1-5; D: -; DNA: TGTGCCAGCTCACCACAGGGGACTAGCAATCAGCCCCAGCATTTT; CDR3: CASSPQGTSNQPQHF
size: -; V: TRBV20-1; J: TRBJ2-7; D: TRBD1; DNA: TGCAGTGCTGTAGGGGACAGGGCTGCCTACGAGCAGTACTTC; CDR3: CSAVGDRAAYEQYF
size: -; V: TRBV5-6; J: TRBJ2-7; D: -; DNA: TGTGCCAGCAGCTTGGTTCGGCAGACCTACGAGCAGTACTTC; CDR3: CASSLVRQTYEQYF
size: few; V: TRBV2; J: TRBJ2-3; D: -; DNA: TGTGCCAGCAGTGATAACAGGCACGCAGATACGCAGTATTTT; CDR3: CASSDNRHADTQYF
size: many; V: TRBV5-6; J: TRBJ2-1; D: -; DNA: TGTGCCAGCAGCCTAACTCCATACAATGAGCAGTTCTTC; CDR3: CASSLTPYNEQFF
size: few; V: TRBV12-3/TRBV12-4; J: TRBJ2-1; D: TRBD2; DNA: TGTGCCAGCAGTTTGGTCCAGCGGGACGACCGTGGGCAGTTCTTC; CDR3: CASSLVQRDDRGQFF
size: many; V: TRBV4-3; J: TRBJ2-7; D: -; DNA: TGCGCCAGCAGCCAAGATCGAAGCGGTTCTTACGAGCAGTACTTC; CDR3: CASSQDRSGSYEQYF
size: many; V: TRBV4-3; J: TRBJ2-7; D: TRBD1; DNA: TGCGCCAGCAGCCAAGATCACGGGACAGGCTACTACGAGCAGTACTTC; CDR3: CASSQDHGTGYYEQYF
size: many; V: TRBV6-1; J: TRBJ1-2; D: TRBD1; DNA: TGTGCCAGCAGCCGCGGGGATAAGAAGGGGGCAGGGGGCTACACCTTC; CDR3: CASSRGDKKGAGGYTF
size: many; V: TRBV15; J: TRBJ2-7; D: TRBD1; DNA: TGTGCCACCAGCAGAGACCGGGACAGATCCTACGAGCAGTACTTC; CDR3: CATSRDRDRSYEQYF
size: many; V: TRBV29-1; J: TRBJ2-7; D: TRBD1; DNA: TGCAGCGTTGGGGACAGGGATTACGAGCAGTACTTC; CDR3: CSVGDRDYEQYF
size: -; V: TRBV7-3; J: TRBJ2-1; D: TRBD1; DNA: TGTGCCAGCAGCCCCGGGACAGGTTTGGATGAGCAGTTCTTC; CDR3: CASSPGTGLDEQFF
size: few; V: TRBV11-2; J: TRBJ2-7; D: -; DNA: TGTGCCAGCAGCTTAGACAGCTTTGCCTACGAGCAGTACTTC; CDR3: CASSLDSFAYEQYF
size: -; V: TRBV6-5; J: TRBJ2-7; D: TRBD2; DNA: TGTGCCAGCAGTTACTCCGAGGGACTAGCGGGAGTCTACGAGCAGTACTTC; CDR3: CASSYSEGLAGVYEQYF
size: -; V: TRBV29-1; J: TRBJ2-7; D: -; DNA: TGCAGCGTTGCGGGGACGGGATACGAGCAGTACTTC; CDR3: CSVAGTGYEQYF
size: many; V: TRBV7-8; J: TRBJ2-7; D: TRBD2; DNA: TGTGCCAGCAGCTTGGGACTAGCGGGAGTCACTTACGAGCAGTACTTC; CDR3: CASSLGLAGVTYEQYF